A single sample gave rise to the 20 T cell receptor beta chains below, sequenced in a study of T cells in Graves' hyperthyroidism and ophthalmopathy. TCR beta CDR3 sequences were amplified from RNA transcripts. HTBI primers were employed in a first-round RT-PCR of the TCR CDR3. One entry per CDR3 protein, called by TCRdb with MiXCR from the multiplex PCR reads. The sample includes about 290,000 distinct CDR3 sequences, approximately 19% of them seen just once. Sequenced: blood. These receptors were taken from a man in his fifties or sixties with Graves' ophthalmopathy.

In its sample, this clonotype was seen many times. This chain connects TRBV20-1 to TRBJ2-7; tentatively, D is TRBD2 (6 bases). Trimming cost V 5 bases and J 5 bases, with 13 bases left between them. The CDR3 runs to 12 residues. CDR1 and CDR2 (germline): DFQATT, SNEGSKA (reference sequence). CDR3 in amino acids: CSAGGQGHEQYF. The CDR3 nucleotides are TGCAGTGCTGGAGGGCAGGGCCACGAGCAGTACTTC.

The table lists this clonotype with a few counts. This rearrangement joins TRBV6-5 to TRBJ2-7; 7 bases are a match to TRBD2. Germline-derived CDR1 and CDR2 are MNHEY and SVGAGI. This CDR3 has 14 amino acids. With 2 bases clipped from V and 3 bases from J, the junction kept 4 bases outside the gene matches. CDR3 residues: CASSYTSASYEQYF. CDR3 nucleotides: TGTGCCAGCAGTTACACTAGCGCGAGCTACGAGCAGTACTTC.

This clonotype was observed at least ten times. V and J are TRBV20-1 and TRBJ2-1, with D hard to call. V was pared by 7 bases and J by 0 bases, with 10 bases between. Germline assignment: CDR1 DFQATT and CDR2 SNEGSKA (reference sequence). The CDR3 is 13 amino acids. In nucleotides, the CDR3 is TGCAGTGTTGGCCGAGTCTCCTACAATGAGCAGTTCTTC. This sequence encodes CSVGRVSYNEQFF.

The chain uses TRBV6-5 and TRBJ1-4; D might be TRBD1 (6 bases). The germline V gene encodes CDR1 MNHEY and CDR2 SVGAGI. V was shortened by 2 bases and J by 8 bases, with 21 bases between the two germline ends. The CDR3 runs 17 residues. CDR3 bases: TGTGCCAGCAGTTACCGGCCACAGGGTTCGTCGGCGGAAAAACTGTTTTTT. Translating it yields CASSYRPQGSSAEKLFF.

This clonotype was seen repeatedly, ten times or more. The chain combines TRBV28 with TRBJ2-7, with 11 bases identical to TRBD1. V gave up 10 bases and J gave up 5 bases; unmatched junction bases: 7. The CDR3 contains 13 residues. CDR1 MDHEN and CDR2 SYDVKM come from the germline V gene. The CDR3 DNA is TGTGCCACATTCCGGACAGGGGGCCACGAGCAGTACTTC. This encodes CATFRTGGHEQYF.

This clonotype has a handful of counts. A clone one base away is much larger, so this may be a read error. The V and J genes are TRBV10-3 and TRBJ1-1, with TRBD1 matching over 7 bases. The V and J ends lost 8 bases and 1 base, in that order; junction bases with no gene match: 7. The CDR3 is 14 amino acids. The germline CDR1 and CDR2 sequences are ENHRY and SYGVKD. Here the CDR3 reads CAIGSGTANTEAFF. The CDR3 DNA reads TGTGCCATCGGATCCGGGACAGCGAACACTGAAGCTTTCTTT.

This clonotype was found many times. The gene calls are TRBV7-3 and TRBJ2-1; 13 nucleotides line up with TRBD2. This CDR3 region has 16 residues. Germline CDR1 SGHTA, CDR2 FQGTGA. Trimming at V came to 5 bases and at J to 9 bases, leaving 10 bases not matched to a gene. The chain's CDR3 is CASSLGTSGIGVEQFF. CDR3 DNA sequence: TGTGCCAGCAGCCTGGGGACTAGCGGGATTGGTGTTGAGCAGTTCTTC.

With respect to this clonotype: This clone may be a read error of a much larger clone one base away. The V and J genes are TRBV30 and TRBJ2-7; D is unresolved. Germline-derived CDR1 and CDR2 are GTSNPN and SVGIG (reference sequence). The CDR3 has 13 amino acids. V was cut by 0 bases and J by 2 bases, with 8 bases left in between. CDR3 protein: CAWSVLGPYEQYF. The CDR3 DNA reads as TGTGCCTGGAGTGTACTTGGCCCCTACGAGCAGTACTTC.

This clonotype was counted many times. CDR3 DNA: TGTGCCAGCAGAGGGGGCGGCTATGGCTACACCTTC. Translated, it gives CASRGGGYGYTF. The V call is TRBV6-1, the J call TRBJ1-2; 7 bases match TRBD1. With 6 bases clipped from V and 4 bases from J, the junction kept 2 bases outside the gene matches. Germline V gene data show CDR1 as MNHNS and CDR2 as SASEGT. There are 12 residues in the CDR3.

This clonotype was found a few times. The chain couples TRBV10-3 to TRBJ1-3; 7 positions agree with TRBD1. The CDR3 runs 14 residues. The trim removed 0 bases at V and 6 bases at J, leaving 2 bases unmatched. CDR1 is ENHRY, CDR2 SYGVKD, per germline. The CDR3 region is CAISESGQANTIYF. For the CDR3, the DNA is TGTGCCATCAGTGAGTCTGGACAGGCAAACACCATATATTTT.

This sequence joins TRBV28 and TRBJ2-7, with D possibly matching TRBD2 (6 bases). The CDR3 totals 13 residues. Trimming stripped 7 bases from V and 1 base from J, with 11 bases between. The germline gives CDR1 MDHEN, CDR2 SYDVKM. CDR3 bases: TGTGCCAGCACGGAGGGGCAGTCCTACGAGCAGTACTTC. Its protein is CASTEGQSYEQYF. The whole variable domain, remainder taken from reference TRBV28 and TRBJ2-7, is DVKVTQSSRYLVKRTGEKVFLECVQDMDHENMFWYRQDPGLGLRLIYFSYDVKMKEKGDIPEGYSVSREKKERFSLILESASTNQTSMYLCASTEGQSYEQYFGPGTRLTVT.

At least ten counts were recorded for this clonotype. The chain employs TRBV6-1 and TRBJ2-7; 7 bases map to TRBD1. The germline V gene encodes CDR1 MNHNS and CDR2 SASEGT. V was pared by 5 bases and J by 2 bases, with 6 bases of the junction left unmatched. The CDR3 spans 14 residues. The CDR3 region is CASSPPTGTYEQYF. The CDR3 DNA reads TGTGCCAGCAGTCCCCCGACAGGGACCTACGAGCAGTACTTC.

This clonotype was counted ten times or more. V is TRBV18 and J is TRBJ2-5, with D hard to call. This CDR3 is 15 amino acids long. V was clipped by 0 bases and J by 0 bases, with 8 bases between them. Germline V gene lookup returns CDR1 KGHSH and CDR2 LQKENI. The DNA of the CDR3 is TGTGCCAGCTCACCACCCTTGGGCAACCAAGAGACCCAGTACTTC. Protein sequence: CASSPPLGNQETQYF.

This clonotype was seen more than once but under ten times. The V gene is TRBV29-1, the J gene TRBJ1-1; TRBD1 might be the D (5 bases). The V end lost 6 bases, the J end lost 3 bases, and 20 bases lay between the germline ends. The CDR3 length is 15 residues. The V gene's germline CDR1 is SQVTM and CDR2 ANQGSEA. CDR3 protein: CSVVRVRERDTEAFF. The CDR3 nucleotides read TGCAGCGTCGTCAGGGTAAGGGAAAGAGACACTGAAGCTTTCTTT.

This clonotype has at least ten counts. The chain links TRBV7-2 to TRBJ2-7; TRBD2 matches 7 bases. CDR1 is SGHTA, CDR2 FQGNSA, per germline. V shed 6 bases, J shed 0 bases, and the junction held 8 bases outside the gene matches. The CDR3 has 15 residues. The CDR3 here is CASRSRDYGSYEQYF. For the CDR3, the DNA is TGTGCCAGCAGGTCTAGGGACTACGGCTCCTACGAGCAGTACTTC.

This clonotype was counted a few times. This chain links TRBV30 with TRBJ2-3; TRBD2 aligns across 8 bases. Germline CDR1 is GTSNPN and CDR2 is SVGIG (reference sequence). The CDR3 spans 15 residues. V lost 1 base to trimming and J lost 4 bases; unmatched junction nucleotides: 7. CDR3 coding DNA: TGTGCCTGGAGTGGAACGGGAGGGGCTTCAGATACGCAGTATTTT. Translation: CAWSGTGGASDTQYF.

This clonotype was counted between two and nine times. The chain has TRBV3-1 and TRBJ2-5; 11 bases align to TRBD2. Germline trimming cut 6 bases from V and 4 bases from J; bases unmatched to any gene: 22. Germline CDR1 and CDR2: LGHDT and YNNKEL (reference sequence). The CDR3 extends over 20 amino acids. This chain's CDR3 is CASSYPITEGTSGLIETQYF. As DNA, the CDR3 is TGTGCCAGCAGTTACCCAATCACCGAAGGGACTAGCGGACTTATAGAGACCCAGTACTTC.

The chain combines TRBV5-1 with TRBJ2-3; D is ambiguous. Trimming stripped 0 bases from V and 1 base from J, with 12 bases between. The CDR3 covers 16 residues. Germline CDR1 and CDR2: SGHRS and YFSETQ. DNA of the CDR3: TGCGCCAGCAGCTTGGCCGCTAATGGGGGCACAGATACGCAGTATTTT. Amino acid sequence: CASSLAANGGTDTQYF.

This clonotype has only a few counts. The chain combines TRBV7-3 with TRBJ2-2; no clear D gene. Germline lookup yields CDR1 SGHTA and CDR2 FQGTGA. The CDR3 is 14 amino acids. The V end lost 5 bases, the J end lost 4 bases, and 11 bases lay between the germline ends. Written as DNA, the CDR3 is TGTGCCAGCAGCCCCAACCTGGGCACCGGGGAGCTGTTTTTT. This translates into CASSPNLGTGELFF.

Only a few counts were recorded for this clonotype. The chain has TRBV28 and TRBJ1-5, with 8 bases identical to TRBD1. The length of the CDR3 is 13 residues. The V gene's germline CDR1 is MDHEN and CDR2 SYDVKM. J lost 6 bases, V lost 10 bases, and 8 bases had no gene match. The CDR3 bases are TGTGCCATCGACCGACAGGGGTCTCAGCCCCAGCATTTT. It codes for CAIDRQGSQPQHF.